The 9 T cell receptor beta chains listed next were all sequenced from one sample in a study of blood T cell repertoires in COVID-19. Generated by immunoSEQ multiplex PCR, the TCRdb table keeps only in-frame clones and is missing some. The sample contains approximately 260,000 clones, 70% to 90% of which appear only once. Sample: PBMCs or T cells enriched from blood (not recorded which). These receptors were obtained from a woman aged 45-59 years who had been exposed to COVID-19.

This clone has only one observation. The CDR3 region is CASSYRVPSGGNEQYF. The CDR3 DNA is TGTGCCAGCAGTTACCGGGTCCCTAGCGGGGGAAACGAGCAGTACTTC. The chain combines TRBV6-6 with TRBJ2-7; 10 bases line up with TRBD2. This CDR3 contains 16 residues. Germline loops: CDR1 MNHNY, CDR2 SVGAGI (reference sequence). Trimming took 2 bases from V and 5 from J; bases not matched to a gene: 9.

CDR3 residues: CASSARPSRGGLGNEQFF. CDR3 sequence (DNA): TGTGCCAGCAGTGCCCGGCCCTCGCGGGGGGGCCTTGGGAATGAGCAGTTCTTC. The chain recombines TRBV6-4 with TRBJ2-1, with 9 nucleotides matching TRBD2. With V trimmed by 4 bases and J by 7 bases, 17 bases remained unmatched. In germline, CDR1 is MRHNA, CDR2 SNTAGT. The CDR3 is 18 amino acids.

The chain has TRBV4-1 and TRBJ1-1; 7 bases are shared with TRBD1. The length of the CDR3 is 16 residues. With 3 bases clipped from V and 4 bases from J, the junction kept 11 bases outside the gene matches. The germline V gene has CDR1 MGHRA and CDR2 YSYEKL. Written as DNA, the CDR3 is TGCGCCAGCAGCCACAAGACGACAGGGAGGATCACTGAAGCTTTCTTT. As protein: CASSHKTTGRITEAFF.

This clone was observed a few times. This rearrangement joins TRBV25-1 to TRBJ2-7; 8 nucleotides line up with TRBD1. V lost 8 bases, J lost 2 bases, and 8 bases stayed unmatched. CDR3 length: 14 amino acids. The germline V gene has CDR1 MGHDK and CDR2 SYGVNS. The CDR3 reads CASGRTGRPYEQYF. The CDR3 nucleotides are TGTGCCAGCGGGCGGACAGGGAGACCCTACGAGCAGTACTTC.

The chain recombines TRBV2 with TRBJ2-5; TRBD1 might be the D (5 bases). Per germline, CDR1 SNHLY and CDR2 FYNNEI. This CDR3 has 13 amino acids. V dropped 4 bases and J dropped 5 bases, with 11 bases sitting between them. This chain's CDR3 is CASSGTGWETQYF. DNA for the CDR3: TGTGCCAGCAGTGGAACAGGTTGGGAGACCCAGTACTTC. The whole variable domain, filled in from reference TRBV2 and TRBJ2-5, reads EPEVTQTPSHQVTQMGQEVILRCVPISNHLYFYWYRQILGQKVEFLVSFYNNEISEKSEIFDDQFSVERPDGSNFTLKIRSTKLEDSAMYFCASSGTGWETQYFGPGTRLLVL.

The chain recombines TRBV7-6 with TRBJ2-5, with D perhaps TRBD2 (5 bases). From germline, CDR1 is SGHVS and CDR2 FNYEAQ. Trimming left V 1 base short and J 0 bases short, with 9 bases between. This CDR3 has 15 residues. The CDR3 is CASSLVASNQETQYF. In DNA form, the CDR3 reads TGTGCCAGCAGCTTAGTGGCTAGCAACCAAGAGACCCAGTACTTC.

J is TRBJ1-3 and V is TRBV9; TRBD1 agrees at 8 bases. This CDR3 contains 16 residues. Germline V gene sequence: CDR1 SGDLS, CDR2 YYNGEE. With V trimmed by 4 bases and J by 0 bases, 6 bases remained unmatched. DNA of the CDR3: TGTGCCAGCAGCCTTGGGGACAGGAACTCTGGAAACACCATATATTTT. As protein: CASSLGDRNSGNTIYF.

This clone was counted a single time. The CDR3 DNA reads TGTGCCAGCTGGACAGGGGGCGATTCTGGCTACACCTTC. This sequence encodes CASWTGGDSGYTF. The gene calls are TRBV18 and TRBJ1-2; 11 bases match TRBD1. Trimming cost V 7 bases and J 7 bases; bases outside gene matches: 5. CDR1 and CDR2 from the germline V gene are KGHSH and LQKENI. This CDR3 spans 13 amino acids.

The chain is built from TRBV3-1 (or the pseudogene TRBV3-2) and TRBJ2-2; 7 nucleotides match TRBD2. This CDR3 has 14 residues. V shed 2 bases, J shed 6 bases, and the junction held 3 bases outside the gene matches. Germline V gene sequence: CDR1 LGHDT, CDR2 YNNKEL (reference sequence). CDR3 residues: CASSQYAGAGELFF. The CDR3 DNA follows: TGTGCCAGCAGCCAATATGCGGGGGCCGGGGAGCTGTTTTTT.